This TCR beta chain was profiled in a study of T cell responses to AZD1222 COVID-19 vaccine. Broader study findings: Per reports, nearly half of all spike-specific TCRs target regions that are unmutated in variants. Along spike, vaccine-associated CD4 TCRs were found throughout, with dominance at 160-218 and 743-854.

Clones were read by immunoSEQ multiplex PCR, and TCRdb kept only the in-frame ones, dropping some. The table records some 150,000 clones, roughly 88% of them present only once. Concerning this clone itself: What it recognizes is unknown.

This CDR3 spans 13 amino acids. In germline, CDR1 is LGHNT, CDR2 FRNRAP. V dropped 4 bases and J dropped 1; count of bases not matched to a gene: 0. This TCR was sampled from an adult in good health. The V call is TRBV12-5, the J call TRBJ1-1; 7 bases agree with TRBD1. The source material was peripheral blood, sampled on day 0 of AZD1222 vaccination. The CDR3: CASGWTGNTEAFF. In nucleotides, the CDR3 is TGTGCTAGTGGTTGGACAGGGAACACTGAAGCTTTCTTT.